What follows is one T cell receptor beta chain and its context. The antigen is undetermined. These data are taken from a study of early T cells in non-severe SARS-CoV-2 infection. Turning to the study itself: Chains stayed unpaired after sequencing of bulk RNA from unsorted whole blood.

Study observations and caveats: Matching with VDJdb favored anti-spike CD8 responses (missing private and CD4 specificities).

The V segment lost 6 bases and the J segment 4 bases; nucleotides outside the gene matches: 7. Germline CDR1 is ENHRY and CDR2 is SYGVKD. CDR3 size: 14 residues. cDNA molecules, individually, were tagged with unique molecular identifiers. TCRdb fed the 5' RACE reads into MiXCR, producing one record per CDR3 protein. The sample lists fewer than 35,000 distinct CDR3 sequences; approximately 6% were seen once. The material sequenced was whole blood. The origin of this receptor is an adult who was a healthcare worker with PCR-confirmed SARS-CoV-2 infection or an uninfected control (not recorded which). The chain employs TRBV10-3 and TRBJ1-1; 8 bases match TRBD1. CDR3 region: CAISTRTGGTEAFF. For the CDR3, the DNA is TGTGCCATCAGCACGAGAACAGGGGGCACTGAAGCTTTCTTT.